A single sample gave rise to the 15 T cell receptor beta chains below, sequenced in a study of Ad26.COV2.S vaccination and SARS-CoV-2 variants. Sequencing was performed with immunoSEQ multiplex PCR; in TCRdb, only in-frame clones are kept and a portion is missing. In the table there are roughly 100,000 clones, about three quarters of which are singletons. The material was peripheral blood, obtained after recovery from COVID-19. The source of these receptors is a human donor who had recovered from COVID-19.

This chain connects TRBV7-2 to TRBJ1-1; 9 positions match TRBD1. The CDR3 is 14 amino acids. In germline, CDR1 is SGHTA, CDR2 FQGNSA. The V gene end was trimmed by 3 bases and the J gene end by 3 bases; junction bases not matched to a gene: 2. CDR3 DNA sequence: TGTGCCAGCAGCTTGGACAGGGGTGACACTGAAGCTTTCTTT. Its protein product is CASSLDRGDTEAFF.

The chain recombines TRBV5-1 with TRBJ1-5; a weak D match, TRBD1 (5 bases). CDR3 length: 15 amino acids. Per the germline V gene, CDR1 is SGHRS and CDR2 is YFSETQ. V gave up 1 base and J gave up 0 bases, with 8 bases separating them. In DNA form, the CDR3 reads TGCGCCAGCAGCTTGTCAGGGACTAGCAATCAGCCCCAGCATTTT. It encodes CASSLSGTSNQPQHF.

The genes are TRBV29-1 and TRBJ1-4; perhaps TRBD1 as D (6 bases). CDR1 is SQVTM, CDR2 ANQGSEA, per germline. The CDR3 extends over 16 amino acids. Trimming removed 6 bases at V and 2 bases at J, with 19 bases between. The CDR3 nucleotides are TGCAGCGTGAAAGGGGTTTCAGGGGCTACTAATGAAAAACTGTTTTTT. Translation: CSVKGVSGATNEKLFF. Filled out from reference TRBV29-1 and TRBJ1-4, the complete variable domain reads SAVISQKPSRDICQRGTSLTIQCQVDSQVTMMFWYRQQPGQSLTLIATANQGSEATYESGFVIDKFPISRPNLTFSTLTVSNMSPEDSSIYLCSVKGVSGATNEKLFFGSGTQLSVL.

This clone is a singleton in its sample. The chain is built from TRBV11-2 and TRBJ1-3; D might be TRBD1 (5 bases). The CDR3 has 15 residues. Trimming pared 4 bases from V and 5 bases from J, leaving 15 bases between. Germline-derived CDR1 and CDR2 are SGHAT and FQNNGV. As DNA, the CDR3 is TGTGCCAGCAGCTCTTCTGGGGGTAGGAGAAACACCATATATTTT. It translates to CASSSSGGRRNTIYF.

V gene TRBV6-5 combines with J gene TRBJ2-1; D may be TRBD1 (6 bases). Trimming took 4 bases from V and 5 from J, leaving 15 bases between them. The length of the CDR3 is 15 residues. The germline V gene has CDR1 MNHEY and CDR2 SVGAGI. In nucleotides, the CDR3 is TGTGCCAGCAGTTTAGAACAGGGAACTCACAATGAGCAGTTCTTC. As protein: CASSLEQGTHNEQFF.

The gene calls are TRBV5-1 and TRBJ1-3; D might be TRBD1 (6 bases). Germline loops: CDR1 SGHRS, CDR2 YFSETQ. Deletions cut 4 bases from V and 0 bases from J, with 17 bases between. This CDR3 contains 17 residues. CDR3 loop: CASSQDSSLRSGNTIYF. In DNA form, the CDR3 reads TGCGCCAGCAGCCAGGACAGCTCCCTCCGCTCTGGAAACACCATATATTTT.

This chain links TRBV6-6 with TRBJ2-5; D is possibly TRBD1 (6 bases). Germline assignment: CDR1 MNHNY and CDR2 SVGAGI (reference sequence). V lost 4 bases to trimming and J lost 5 bases, with 17 bases between them. The CDR3 sequence is 15 residues long. CDR3 sequence reads: CASSSIRGLKETQYF. The CDR3 region has the DNA TGTGCCAGCAGTTCTATAAGGGGGTTGAAGGAGACCCAGTACTTC.

The CDR3: CASTTRGGDNTEAFF. The DNA for the CDR3 is TGTGCCAGCACCACGAGGGGGGGGGATAACACTGAAGCTTTCTTT. The chain carries TRBV7-9 and TRBJ1-1; D might be TRBD1 (6 bases). The V end lost 7 bases, the J end lost 2 bases, and 17 bases lay between the germline ends. The CDR3 is made up of 15 amino acids. CDR1 is SEHNR and CDR2 is FQNEAQ in the germline V gene (reference sequence).

This clone has more than one count but fewer than ten. V usage is TRBV5-4 and J usage is TRBJ2-1, with 9 bases identical to TRBD2. V was clipped by 0 bases and J by 10 bases; unmatched bases: 17. The CDR3 consists of 18 residues. CDR1 is SGHNT and CDR2 is YYREEE in the germline V gene (reference sequence). For the CDR3, the DNA is TGTGCCAGCAGCTTGGTGGTGCCTAGCGGGGACCCTGGGAGGGAGCAGTTCTTC. This encodes CASSLVVPSGDPGREQFF.

The genes are TRBV5-6 and TRBJ2-3, with 8 nucleotides matching TRBD1. CDR3 size: 17 residues. Germline trimming cut 4 bases from V and 5 bases from J; bases unmatched to any gene: 15. Germline values: CDR1 SGHDT, CDR2 YYEEEE. The DNA for the CDR3 is TGTGCCAGCAGCCCCGGCCTGTTCGGACAGGGTCTAGATACGCAGTATTTT. Its translation is CASSPGLFGQGLDTQYF.

The chain joins TRBV18 to TRBJ1-3; tentative D call: TRBD1 (5 bases). Trimming took 4 bases from V and 0 from J, leaving 13 bases between them. Per the germline V gene, CDR1 is KGHSH and CDR2 is LQKENI. The CDR3 length is 16 residues. DNA for the CDR3: TGTGCCAGCTCACAACAGGAAACTCCCTCTGGAAACACCATATATTTT. Translating gives CASSQQETPSGNTIYF.

The V call is TRBV5-1, the J call TRBJ2-6; no clear D gene. Deletions cut 0 bases from V and 0 bases from J, with 10 bases between. The germline CDR1 and CDR2 sequences are SGHRS and YFSETQ. CDR3 size: 17 residues. CDR3 DNA: TGCGCCAGCAGCTTGGCGGGCTGGGACTCTGGGGCCAACGTCCTGACTTTC. Its protein is CASSLAGWDSGANVLTF.

The J gene is TRBJ1-6, the V gene TRBV5-1, with a tentative D call TRBD1 (6 bases). This CDR3 has 15 residues. Deletions cut 5 bases from V and 7 bases from J, with 16 bases between. Per germline, CDR1 SGHRS and CDR2 YFSETQ. The CDR3 protein is CASRTYREGNSPLHF. The DNA of the CDR3 is TGCGCCAGCAGGACATACAGGGAGGGAAATTCACCCCTCCACTTT.

The chain is built from TRBV27 and TRBJ2-3; tentative D call: TRBD1 (5 bases). Germline V gene data show CDR1 as MNHEY and CDR2 as SMNVEV (reference sequence). Trimming pared 10 bases from V and 5 bases from J, leaving 13 bases between. CDR3 length: 12 amino acids. The CDR3: CATRDQGDTQYF. CDR3 coding DNA: TGTGCCACCAGAGACCAGGGAGATACGCAGTATTTT.

V usage is TRBV9 and J usage is TRBJ2-1; maybe TRBD1 (6 bases). The CDR3 extends over 17 amino acids. Germline values: CDR1 SGDLS, CDR2 YYNGEE. Between the trimmed V and J ends, which lost 2 bases and 0 bases, there was a span of 15 bases. CDR3 sequence: CASSVDGGQNSYNEQFF. The CDR3 DNA is TGTGCCAGCAGCGTGGACGGAGGACAGAACTCCTACAATGAGCAGTTCTTC. The full variable domain, with the rest looked up from reference TRBV9 and TRBJ2-1, is DSGVTQTPKHLITATGQRVTLRCSPRSGDLSVYWYQQSLDQGLQFLIQYYNGEERAKGNILERFSAQQFPDLHSELNLSSLELGDSALYFCASSVDGGQNSYNEQFFGPGTRLTVL.